These T cell receptor beta chains were read from a single sample in a study of cytomegalovirus exposure and HLA in healthy donors. The data were produced by immunoSEQ multiplex PCR, yet TCRdb's version contains in-frame clones alone and is incomplete. The table has around 100,000 clones, approximately 80% seen once. Sample: PBMCs. These receptor sequences come from a woman between 40 and 55 years old in good health and CMV-seropositive. Both conserved end residues are part of each CDR3. The D gene is left open where the match is weak. Expanded clones get a size class; other rows say once, few or many, or leave the size out.

TGTGCCAGCAGTGAAACGGGGACAGGCGAGCAGTACTTC CASSETGTGEQYF TRBV6-1 13 few TRBD1 TRBJ2-7
TGCGCCAGCAGCTTTACCGGGACTAGCGGGAGGGGAAGGAGCACAGATACGCAGTATTTT CASSFTGTSGRGRSTDTQYF TRBV5-1 20 - TRBD2 TRBJ2-3
TGTGCCATCAGTGCTTCAGGGGGCATTGAGCAGTTCTTC CAISASGGIEQFF TRBV10-3 13 - TRBD1 TRBJ2-1
TGTGCCAGCAAACAGGGAATTAACTATGGCTACACCTTC CASKQGINYGYTF TRBV27 13 once - TRBJ1-2
TGTGCCAGCAGCTTAGATGGCCAGGGGGCTTACACTGAAGCTTTCTTT CASSLDGQGAYTEAFF TRBV11-3 16 once TRBD1 TRBJ1-1
TGTGCCAAAGGACTGGACTATGGCTACACCTTC CAKGLDYGYTF TRBV2 11 - - TRBJ1-2
TGTGCCAGCAGTGAAGCAGGGACTAGCGGGTTCGGCGAGCAGTACTTC CASSEAGTSGFGEQYF TRBV2 16 - TRBD2 TRBJ2-7
TGTGCCAGCAGCCCCCCGGGACTAGCGGGAGGGCCGGGCTACGAGCAGTACTTC CASSPPGLAGGPGYEQYF TRBV7-8 18 few TRBD2 TRBJ2-7
TGTGCCAGCAGTGAAGCGCCTGGGGGGGGCTACACCTTC CASSEAPGGGYTF TRBV6-1 13 - - TRBJ1-2
TGTGCCTGGAGAAAAGCGGGAGGGGGGGAGACCCAGTACTTC CAWRKAGGGETQYF TRBV30 14 - TRBD2 TRBJ2-5
TGTGCCAGCAGCTGGGGGAGGTTGGATACGCAGTATTTT CASSWGRLDTQYF TRBV5-6 13 - - TRBJ2-3
TGTGCCAGCAGTCGAACAGGGACGGGGAGTGAAGCTTTCTTT CASSRTGTGSEAFF TRBV6-6 14 - - TRBJ1-1
TGTGCCAGCTCACGGGACAGGGGGTCAGATACGCAGTATTTT CASSRDRGSDTQYF TRBV18 14 - TRBD1 TRBJ2-3
TGTGCCAGCAGTCTGAGTGGTAGCTCCTACAATGAGCAGTTCTTC CASSLSGSSYNEQFF TRBV7-3 15 - - TRBJ2-1
TGTGCCAGCAGCCACAGGGGCGGCGGGGAGCTGTTTTTT CASSHRGGGELFF TRBV11-1 13 - TRBD1 TRBJ2-2
TGTGCCAGCAGCCGGGACTTCCTGTACGTGAATGAGCAGTTCTTC CASSRDFLYVNEQFF TRBV6-4 15 - - TRBJ2-1
TGTGCCAGCAGCCTCGATAGCGGGAGGGGACAAGAGACCCAGTACTTC CASSLDSGRGQETQYF TRBV11-3 16 - TRBD2 TRBJ2-5
TGTGCCAGCAGTGATCCCGTTGGCCTGAGGGAGCAGTACTTC CASSDPVGLREQYF TRBV2 14 - - TRBJ2-5
TGTGCCAGCAGCCTAGGGACACCCTCTGGAAACACCATATATTTT CASSLGTPSGNTIYF TRBV11-2 15 - - TRBJ1-3
TGTGCCAGCAGCTACGGACTAGCGGGAGATGGCGAGCAGTACTTC CASSYGLAGDGEQYF TRBV7-2 15 once TRBD2 TRBJ2-7
TGTGCCAGCAGCCAGAGAGCGGGGACTTCCTACGAGCAGTACTTC CASSQRAGTSYEQYF TRBV14 15 - TRBD2 TRBJ2-7
TGTGCCAGCAGCGTAGCGGGAATCAACAATGAGCAGTTCTTC CASSVAGINNEQFF TRBV6-6 14 - TRBD2 TRBJ2-1
TGTGCCAGTAGTCAAGGGACTAGCGGGGCAGAGCAGTTCTTC CASSQGTSGAEQFF TRBV19 14 - TRBD2 TRBJ2-1
TGTGCCAGCAGCCCCACACTAGCTTCTAGCACAGATACGCAGTATTTT CASSPTLASSTDTQYF TRBV4-2 16 - - TRBJ2-3
TGCAGCGCAGCGCCTAATGGGGGGTCAAGGGAAGCTTTCTTT CSAAPNGGSREAFF TRBV29-1 14 - - TRBJ1-1
TGTGCCAGCAGGCCGACAGGGTCTTCCTACGAGCAGTACTTC CASRPTGSSYEQYF TRBV6-5 14 few TRBD1 TRBJ2-7
TGTGCCACCAGCAGACAGCGAGATACTGAAGCTTTCTTT CATSRQRDTEAFF TRBV15 13 - - TRBJ1-1
TGTGCCAGTAGTATGAGGGTCAATGAGCAGTTCTTC CASSMRVNEQFF TRBV19 12 - - TRBJ2-1
TGTGCCTGGAGCTCAGGGGGCAGCTATGGCTACACCTTC CAWSSGGSYGYTF TRBV30 13 - TRBD1 TRBJ1-2
TGTGCCAGCAGCCAAGGGGGACTAGCGGGTGTTTTCTCCTACAATGAGCAGTTCTTC CASSQGGLAGVFSYNEQFF TRBV5-4 19 few TRBD2 TRBJ2-1
TGTGCCAGCAGACCAGGACAGAACAACTATGGCTACACCTTC CASRPGQNNYGYTF TRBV6-6 14 once - TRBJ1-2
TGTGCCAGCAGTCCCACACCTGCGGGGAGATCACCCCTCCACTTT CASSPTPAGRSPLHF TRBV28 15 - - TRBJ1-6
TGTGCCAGCTCACGGGGGACAGGGCAAGAGACCCAGTACTTC CASSRGTGQETQYF TRBV18 14 - TRBD1 TRBJ2-5
TGTGCCAGCAGCCCCTACAGCTCAGATACGCAGTATTTT CASSPYSSDTQYF TRBV7-8 13 - - TRBJ2-3
TGTGCCACCAGCAGGGGTGGACTAGCGGGAGTTGCGACCCAGTACTTC CATSRGGLAGVATQYF TRBV15 16 - TRBD2 TRBJ2-5
TGTGCCAGCAGCCCCCGAGGGCGGGGCACAGATACGCAGTATTTT CASSPRGRGTDTQYF TRBV7-2 15 - - TRBJ2-3